These 30 T cell receptor beta chains share one sample of origin, sequenced in a study of early T cells in non-severe SARS-CoV-2 infection. MiXCR, applied by TCRdb to the 5' RACE reads, yields one record per CDR3 protein. The sample shows under 40,000 distinct CDR3 sequences, nearly 6% of them seen only once. Specimen: whole blood. The receptor set was obtained from an adult who was a healthcare worker with PCR-confirmed SARS-CoV-2 infection or an uninfected control (not recorded which).

The sample holds many counts of this clonotype. The chain carries TRBV12-3 or TRBV12-4 and TRBJ2-7; 8 bases are a match to TRBD2. V lost 4 bases to trimming and J lost 0 bases; unmatched junction nucleotides: 5. There are 15 residues in the CDR3. The CDR3 DNA is TGTGCCAGCAGTTCCACTAGCGGAAGCTCCTACGAGCAGTACTTC. Residues: CASSSTSGSSYEQYF.

This clonotype occurred many times. The chain joins TRBV6-6 to TRBJ2-3; no reliable D call. V was pared by 7 bases and J by 2 bases, with 16 bases between. This CDR3 is 15 amino acids long. CDR1 is MNHNY and CDR2 is SVGAGI in the germline V gene (reference sequence). The CDR3 here is CASIDHARLTDTQYF. CDR3 nucleotide sequence: TGTGCCAGCATCGACCACGCTAGGCTCACAGATACGCAGTATTTT.

This clonotype was seen many times. The V gene is TRBV7-2, the J gene TRBJ2-3; 7 nucleotides line up with TRBD1. Looked up from germline, CDR1 is SGHTA and CDR2 is FQGNSA. With V trimmed by 5 bases and J by 0 bases, 5 bases remained unmatched. This CDR3 is built from 15 residues. The CDR3: CASSAQGSSTDTQYF. The CDR3 DNA is TGTGCCAGCAGCGCACAGGGGTCCAGCACAGATACGCAGTATTTT. Complete variable domain (other parts from reference TRBV7-2 and TRBJ2-3): GAGVSQSPSNKVTEKGKDVELRCDPISGHTALYWYRQSLGQGLEFLIYFQGNSAPDKSGLPSDRFSAERTGGSVSTLTIQRTQQEDSAVYLCASSAQGSSTDTQYFGPGTRLTVL.

This clonotype was picked up many times. The chain uses TRBV30 and TRBJ1-2; D might be TRBD1 (5 bases). This CDR3 spans 13 amino acids. Between the trimmed V and J ends, which lost 4 bases and 3 bases, there was a span of 12 bases. Germline CDR1 is GTSNPN and CDR2 is SVGIG (reference sequence). The CDR3 coding sequence is TGTGCCTGGATTGGGACCTTTTACTATGGCTACACCTTC. It is translated as CAWIGTFYYGYTF. The full variable domain, with the rest looked up from reference TRBV30 and TRBJ1-2, is SQTIHQWPATLVQPVGSPLSLECTVEGTSNPNLYWYRQAAGRGLQLLFYSVGIGQISSEVPQNLSASRPQDRQFILSSKKLLLSDSGFYLCAWIGTFYYGYTFGSGTRLTVV.

CDR3 region: CSATELDSTETQYF. CDR3 sequence (DNA): TGCAGTGCTACAGAATTGGACAGCACGGAGACCCAGTACTTC. The genes are TRBV20-1 and TRBJ2-5; the D gene is possibly TRBD1 (6 bases). The CDR3 runs to 14 residues. The V gene lost 4 bases and the J gene lost 5 bases, with 17 bases spanning the gap. The germline V gene encodes CDR1 DFQATT and CDR2 SNEGSKA (reference sequence).

This clonotype was seen repeatedly, ten times or more. The gene calls are TRBV14 and TRBJ2-7; D gene ambiguous. V dropped 3 bases and J dropped 2 bases, with 5 bases sitting between them. The CDR3 loop spans 12 amino acids. Germline CDR1 is SGHDN and CDR2 is FVKESK. CDR3 protein: CASSQIPYEQYF. In nucleotides, the CDR3 is TGTGCCAGCAGCCAGATACCCTACGAGCAGTACTTC.

This clonotype was counted many times. V gene TRBV15 combines with J gene TRBJ1-5; 8 nucleotides line up with TRBD1. The CDR3 consists of 15 residues. Germline loops: CDR1 LNHNV, CDR2 YYDKDF (reference sequence). V was clipped by 4 bases and J by 3 bases; unmatched bases: 5. The CDR3 DNA reads as TGTGCCACCAGCATTGACAGGGGACCCAATCAGCCCCAGCATTTT. This codes for CATSIDRGPNQPQHF. Variable domain in full (rest from reference TRBV15 and TRBJ1-5): DAMVIQNPRYQVTQFGKPVTLSCSQTLNHNVMYWYQQKSSQAPKLLFHYYDKDFNNEADTPDNFQSRRPNTSFCFLDIRSPGLGDTAMYLCATSIDRGPNQPQHFGDGTRLSIL.

This clonotype has a count of ten or more. The chain employs TRBV29-1 and TRBJ2-3; D is perhaps TRBD2 (5 bases). The length of the CDR3 is 12 residues. Germline lookup yields CDR1 SQVTM and CDR2 ANQGSEA. The V gene lost 8 bases and the J gene lost 0 bases, with 9 bases spanning the gap. In DNA form, the CDR3 reads TGCAGCCTGAGGGCTAGCACAGATACGCAGTATTTT. Its protein is CSLRASTDTQYF.

This clonotype was seen a few times. The V gene is TRBV27, the J gene TRBJ2-3; 8 bases line up with TRBD2. V shed 3 bases and J 6 bases; nucleotides not matched to a gene: 17. Germline-derived CDR1 and CDR2 are MNHEY and SMNVEV (reference sequence). The CDR3 loop spans 18 amino acids. In DNA form, the CDR3 reads TGTGCCAGCAGTTTGATTTTGGGGCGGGGGGAGGCCGGCGATACGCAGTATTTT. It specifies CASSLILGRGEAGDTQYF.

This clonotype was seen repeatedly, ten times or more. The rearrangement joins TRBV4-1 to TRBJ2-7; 12 nucleotides line up with TRBD2. Germline loops: CDR1 MGHRA, CDR2 YSYEKL. With 2 bases clipped from V and 2 bases from J, the junction kept 4 bases outside the gene matches. This CDR3 is 16 amino acids long. The CDR3 sequence: CASSQPTSGRAYEQYF. In nucleotides, the CDR3 is TGCGCCAGCAGCCAACCGACTAGCGGGAGAGCCTACGAGCAGTACTTC.

In its sample, this clonotype was seen many times. The chain uses TRBV19 and TRBJ2-7, with D unresolved. With 6 bases removed from V and 0 bases from J, the gap between germline ends came to 18 bases. The CDR3 contains 16 residues. CDR1 LNHDA and CDR2 SQIVND come from the germline V gene (reference sequence). The CDR3 is CASRRTAKPSSYEQYF. The CDR3 DNA reads as TGTGCCAGTAGACGTACGGCAAAACCATCCTCCTACGAGCAGTACTTC. Looking up the rest from reference TRBV19 and TRBJ2-7 gives the full variable domain: DGGITQSPKYLFRKEGQNVTLSCEQNLNHDAMYWYRQDPGQGLRLIYYSQIVNDFQKGDIAEGYSVSREKKESFPLTVTSAQKNPTAFYLCASRRTAKPSSYEQYFGPGTRLTVT.

This clonotype has at least ten counts. This chain uses TRBV20-1 with TRBJ2-1; maybe TRBD2 (5 bases). The V end was cut by 0 bases, the J end by 1 base, with 16 bases between. Germline assignment: CDR1 DFQATT and CDR2 SNEGSKA (reference sequence). CDR3 length: 17 amino acids. The CDR3 protein is CSARDPQRRRSYNEQFF. The CDR3 DNA sequence: TGCAGTGCTAGAGATCCTCAGCGGCGGCGGTCCTACAATGAGCAGTTCTTC.

In this sample, this clonotype turned up many times. The chain joins TRBV27 to TRBJ2-1; D possibly corresponds to TRBD2 (6 bases). Germline CDR1 MNHEY, CDR2 SMNVEV (reference sequence). The V gene lost 5 bases and the J gene lost 8 bases, with 13 bases spanning the gap. This CDR3 has 13 amino acids. The chain's CDR3 is CASSLARSDEQFF. Here the CDR3 DNA reads TGTGCCAGCAGTCTAGCGCGAAGCGATGAGCAGTTCTTC.

This clonotype was seen at least ten times. The chain combines TRBV7-8 with TRBJ2-7; 11 positions agree with TRBD2. CDR1 and CDR2 from the germline V gene are SGHVS and FQNEAQ. V lost 2 bases, J lost 0 bases, and 21 bases stayed unmatched. CDR3 size: 22 residues. CDR3 in DNA: TGTGCCAGCAGCTTACCCCGCACTAGCGGGGGCCAGAAAGCCGGAAGCTCCTACGAGCAGTACTTC. Encoded protein: CASSLPRTSGGQKAGSSYEQYF.

This clonotype was seen repeatedly, ten times or more. CDR3 in amino acids: CASSQDPTGGGGYEQYF. As DNA, the CDR3 is TGCGCCAGCAGCCAAGATCCGACAGGGGGCGGAGGGTACGAGCAGTACTTC. The V call is TRBV4-1, the J call TRBJ2-7; TRBD1 agrees at 10 bases. J lost 4 bases, V lost 0 bases, and 9 bases had no gene match. Germline V gene lookup returns CDR1 MGHRA and CDR2 YSYEKL. The CDR3 contains 17 residues.

This clonotype has a handful of counts. The V gene is TRBV7-3, the J gene TRBJ2-5; a weak D match, TRBD2 (6 bases). V dropped 5 bases and J dropped 1 base, with 14 bases sitting between them. The CDR3 is 15 residues long. Looked up from germline, CDR1 is SGHTA and CDR2 is FQGTGA. The CDR3 nucleotides read TGTGCCAGCAGCCGGACTGGGAGGATCCAAGAGACCCAGTACTTC. The encoded protein is CASSRTGRIQETQYF.

In this sample, this clonotype turned up many times. The CDR3 here is CSARTGRSYEQYF. The CDR3 coding sequence is TGCAGTGCTCGGACGGGACGCTCCTACGAGCAGTACTTC. This chain uses TRBV20-1 with TRBJ2-7; D is tentatively TRBD1 or TRBD2 (5 bases each). Per germline, CDR1 DFQATT and CDR2 SNEGSKA (reference sequence). CDR3 length: 13 residues. The V end lost 5 bases, the J end lost 0 bases, and 11 bases lay between the germline ends.

This clonotype appeared many times. The chain has TRBV9 and TRBJ1-2; D call uncertain. This CDR3 has 10 residues. Per germline, CDR1 SGDLS and CDR2 YYNGEE. V was trimmed by 3 bases and J by 8 bases, leaving 5 bases between them. The CDR3 sequence: CASSGPGYTF. CDR3 in DNA: TGTGCCAGCAGCGGGCCGGGCTACACCTTC.

This clonotype was counted only a few times. This chain connects TRBV29-1 to TRBJ1-1; D perhaps matches TRBD1 (5 bases). V lost 5 bases to trimming and J lost 4 bases, with 8 bases between them. This CDR3 spans 11 amino acids. CDR1 and CDR2 from the germline V gene are SQVTM and ANQGSEA. This CDR3 is CSVTQGTEAFF. DNA for the CDR3: TGCAGCGTTACCCAGGGCACTGAAGCTTTCTTT.

This clonotype was counted at least ten times. The rearrangement links TRBV19 to TRBJ2-3, with a possible D match to TRBD2 (6 bases). The CDR3 contains 13 residues. Between the trimmed V and J ends, which lost 6 bases and 5 bases, there was a span of 12 bases. The germline CDR1 and CDR2 sequences are LNHDA and SQIVND (reference sequence). Here the CDR3 DNA reads TGTGCCAGTAGCGGGAGCTTGGGAGATACGCAGTATTTT. Translating it yields CASSGSLGDTQYF.

This clonotype was recorded at least ten times. V usage is TRBV27 and J usage is TRBJ2-7; 8 bases are a match to TRBD2. This CDR3 has 14 residues. The V gene's germline CDR1 is MNHEY and CDR2 SMNVEV (reference sequence). V was pared by 8 bases and J by 4 bases, with 10 bases of the junction left unmatched. The CDR3 protein is CASRAGVSLYEQYF. The CDR3 region has the DNA TGTGCCAGCCGAGCGGGAGTTTCGCTATACGAGCAGTACTTC.

This clonotype was counted at least ten times. The rearrangement links TRBV7-2 to TRBJ2-3; TRBD2 is a possible D gene (7 bases). This CDR3 is 16 amino acids long. Deletions cut 1 base from V and 4 bases from J, with 15 bases between. CDR1 is SGHTA and CDR2 is FQGNSA in the germline V gene. CDR3 protein: CASSLVAGANSDTQYF. CDR3 DNA: TGTGCCAGCAGCTTAGTGGCGGGGGCGAATTCAGATACGCAGTATTTT.

The chain employs TRBV7-6 and TRBJ2-1; 8 positions agree with TRBD2. The CDR3 has 13 residues. Per the germline V gene, CDR1 is SGHVS and CDR2 is FNYEAQ. The V gene end was trimmed by 7 bases and the J gene end by 6 bases; junction bases not matched to a gene: 5. The CDR3: CASTSGTSNEQFF. The CDR3 DNA reads as TGTGCCAGCACCTCCGGGACTAGCAATGAGCAGTTCTTC.

This clonotype was detected many times. The chain has TRBV5-4 and TRBJ2-2; D is perhaps TRBD1 (5 bases). V was trimmed by 0 bases and J by 1 base, leaving 10 bases between them. From germline, CDR1 is SGHNT and CDR2 YYREEE (reference sequence). The CDR3 is 16 residues long. The CDR3 sequence: CASSLERTKNTGELFF. In DNA, the CDR3 is TGTGCCAGCAGCTTGGAACGGACAAAGAACACCGGGGAGCTGTTTTTT. The full variable domain, rest sourced from reference TRBV5-4 and TRBJ2-2, is ETGVTQSPTHLIKTRGQQVTLRCSSQSGHNTVSWYQQALGQGPQFIFQYYREEENGRGNFPPRFSGLQFPNYSSELNVNALELDDSALYLCASSLERTKNTGELFFGEGSRLTVL.

This clonotype was seen ten or more times. The rearrangement links TRBV5-6 to TRBJ1-5, with 8 bases that match TRBD1. V lost 2 bases and J lost 6; bases outside the gene matches: 10. The CDR3 consists of 16 residues. The germline V gene encodes CDR1 SGHDT and CDR2 YYEEEE. CDR3 sequence (DNA): TGTGCCAGCAGCTTTGGGACAGGTTTAGAAACTCAGCCCCAGCATTTT. Encoded protein: CASSFGTGLETQPQHF.

In its sample, this clonotype was seen many times. The V and J genes are TRBV7-2 and TRBJ2-1; 10 positions match TRBD1. V was pared by 3 bases and J by 7 bases, with 6 bases of the junction left unmatched. The CDR3 loop spans 15 amino acids. Germline CDR1 is SGHTA and CDR2 is FQGNSA. The CDR3: CASSLGTGVENEQFF. CDR3 nucleotide sequence: TGTGCCAGCAGCTTGGGGACAGGGGTTGAAAATGAGCAGTTCTTC.

This clonotype has a handful of counts. This chain joins TRBV20-1 and TRBJ2-7, with TRBD2 matching over 9 bases. The length of the CDR3 is 13 residues. Germline values: CDR1 DFQATT, CDR2 SNEGSKA (reference sequence). V was clipped by 5 bases and J by 5 bases; unmatched bases: 7. CDR3 amino acids: CSAPREGGHEQYF. CDR3 coding DNA: TGCAGTGCTCCGCGGGAGGGCGGCCACGAGCAGTACTTC.

This clonotype was detected ten times or more. This chain links TRBV5-1 with TRBJ1-1; D may be TRBD1 (6 bases). The length of the CDR3 is 15 residues. V gave up 0 bases and J gave up 1 base, with 10 bases separating them. The germline V gene has CDR1 SGHRS and CDR2 YFSETQ. The DNA for the CDR3 is TGCGCCAGCAGCTTGGATCCGACAGGGAACACTGAAGCTTTCTTT. It is translated as CASSLDPTGNTEAFF.

This clonotype has ten or more counts. CDR3 amino acids: CASSRSTTSAYEQYF. Here the CDR3 DNA reads TGCGCCAGCAGCCGATCAACGACTAGCGCCTACGAGCAGTACTTC. This chain links TRBV4-1 with TRBJ2-7; 8 bases are shared with TRBD2. The CDR3 length is 15 residues. The junction had 7 bases not matched to a gene; V was cut back by 4 bases and J by 2 bases. The germline V gene has CDR1 MGHRA and CDR2 YSYEKL.

This clonotype was counted ten times or more. This rearrangement joins TRBV20-1 to TRBJ2-3, with unresolved D. The V gene's germline CDR1 is DFQATT and CDR2 SNEGSKA (reference sequence). The CDR3 covers 13 residues. Trimming cost V 0 bases and J 6 bases, with 10 bases left between them. CDR3 sequence reads: CSARDKGSDTQYF. The DNA for the CDR3 is TGCAGTGCTAGAGATAAGGGATCGGATACGCAGTATTTT.